This T cell receptor beta chain was observed in a study of OX40 agonist ivuxolimab in advanced cancers. This CDR3 has 16 amino acids. The junction had 10 bases not matched to a gene; V was cut back by 4 bases and J by 4 bases. The germline V gene encodes CDR1 SGHRS and CDR2 YFSETQ. Using immunoSEQ multiplex PCR, the repertoire was profiled, and TCRdb retains in-frame clones only, with some absent. The sample has 48,000 or so clones; 90% to 95% are singletons. The rearrangement joins TRBV5-1 to TRBJ2-1; 8 positions match TRBD2. Sequences were derived from CD4+ or CD8+ T cells sorted from blood, sampled in a trial of the OX40 agonist ivuxolimab. This TCR was sampled from an adult with an advanced solid tumor such as melanoma, head and neck, liver or kidney cancer. Here the CDR3 DNA reads TGCGCCAGCAGCGAGGCGTCTAGCGGGTTTTACAATGAGCAGTTCTTC. It specifies CASSEASSGFYNEQFF.